Below, 8 T cell receptor beta chains from the same sample are listed, as sequenced in a study of blood T cells in healthy people across ages (dated by TCRdb to 2013 to 2016). Preparation of the library involved 5' RACE. The instrument was an Illumina HiSeq 2500. A second PCR of about 7 to 12 cycles was run with a J-beta primer mix and a sample-barcoded 5' primer. TCRdb ran its own pipeline on the public reads, namely fastp trimming at Q25 and MiXCR clone calling, and kept in-frame beta chains. Under each unique CDR3 protein, matching rows form one entry showing the most common genes and DNA. For this sample there are approximately 880,000 distinct CDR3 sequences; under 50% appear just once. The ten top clones hold about an eighth of the sample. The sequenced sample consisted of blood. The receptor source for this set is a man under 40 in good health.

This clonotype occurred a few times. The chain has TRBV7-2 and TRBJ1-1; possible D gene TRBD1, 5 bases. This CDR3 has 13 residues. Germline V gene lookup returns CDR1 SGHTA and CDR2 FQGNSA. The ends were cut back, 5 bases at V and 11 bases at J, with 18 bases in the middle. CDR3 region: CASSPRDRDGAFF. CDR3 in DNA: TGTGCCAGCAGCCCAAGGGACCGGGATGGGGCTTTCTTT. Supplemented by reference TRBV7-2 and TRBJ1-1, the full variable domain reads GAGVSQSPSNKVTEKGKDVELRCDPISGHTALYWYRQSLGQGLEFLIYFQGNSAPDKSGLPSDRFSAERTGGSVSTLTIQRTQQEDSAVYLCASSPRDRDGAFFGQGTRLTVV.

The V and J genes are TRBV7-2 and TRBJ2-1; maybe TRBD1 (7 bases). The V and J ends lost 4 bases and 6 bases respectively, with 16 bases between them. Per the germline V gene, CDR1 is SGHTA and CDR2 is FQGNSA. CDR3 length: 15 residues. This chain's CDR3 is CASSSGQGGGNEQFF. In DNA form, the CDR3 reads TGTGCCAGCAGCTCCGGGCAGGGGGGTGGCAATGAGCAGTTCTTC.

The chain has TRBV6-1 and TRBJ2-7; 7 bases are a match to TRBD1. With V trimmed by 7 bases and J by 3 bases, 6 bases remained unmatched. The CDR3 is made up of 13 amino acids. Germline loops: CDR1 MNHNS, CDR2 SASEGT. Here the CDR3 reads CASTRTGFYEQYF. CDR3 DNA: TGTGCCAGCACTCGGACAGGTTTCTACGAGCAGTACTTC.

The chain carries TRBV20-1 and TRBJ2-1; D is ambiguous. V gave up 3 bases and J gave up 0 bases, with 9 bases separating them. The germline V gene has CDR1 DFQATT and CDR2 SNEGSKA (reference sequence). This CDR3 region has 14 residues. In nucleotides, the CDR3 is TGCAGTGCTAGTGCTGCCCCCTCCTACAATGAGCAGTTCTTC. This gives the protein CSASAAPSYNEQFF.

The genes are TRBV12-3 or TRBV12-4 and TRBJ2-5; D assignment may be TRBD1 or TRBD2 (5 bases each). The V end lost 6 bases, the J end lost 0 bases, and 8 bases lay between the germline ends. The CDR3 has 13 residues. CDR3 protein: CASRGTNQETQYF. The CDR3 DNA sequence: TGTGCCAGCAGGGGGACCAACCAAGAGACCCAGTACTTC.

The chain combines TRBV11-2 with TRBJ2-5; the D is unclear. The DNA end lines up better with TRBJ2-7; the J call may be wrong. This CDR3 is 12 amino acids long. Germline CDR1 SGHAT, CDR2 FQNNGV. For the CDR3, the DNA is TGTGCCAGCAGCTTCGTGTGGTACGAGCAGTACTTC. It is translated as CASSFVWYEQYF.

This clonotype has just a few counts. V gene TRBV5-1 combines with J gene TRBJ1-2, with TRBD1 identical over 9 bases. The CDR3 is 15 residues long. The trim removed 5 bases at V and 1 base at J, leaving 6 bases unmatched. The germline gives CDR1 SGHRS, CDR2 YFSETQ. The CDR3 here is CASSLGTGNNYGYTF. CDR3 nucleotide sequence: TGCGCCAGCAGTCTCGGGACAGGGAATAACTATGGCTACACCTTC.

There are a few counts of this clonotype. The CDR3 here is CASSAGDTEAFF. The CDR3 DNA sequence: TGTGCCAGCAGTGCAGGGGACACTGAAGCTTTCTTT. This chain connects TRBV2 to TRBJ1-1; maybe TRBD1 (6 bases). Deletions cut 4 bases from V and 3 bases from J, with 6 bases between. The CDR3 sequence is 12 residues long. CDR1 is SNHLY, CDR2 FYNNEI, per germline. The full variable domain, with the rest looked up from reference TRBV2 and TRBJ1-1, is EPEVTQTPSHQVTQMGQEVILRCVPISNHLYFYWYRQILGQKVEFLVSFYNNEISEKSEIFDDQFSVERPDGSNFTLKIRSTKLEDSAMYFCASSAGDTEAFFGQGTRLTVV.